This record looks at one TCR beta chain sequence and its context. This sample was included in a study of blood T cell repertoires in COVID-19. Study-wide context: Sites in the United States, Italy and Spain provided acute and convalescent COVID-19 samples.

Cohort placement rested on clinical history that participants reported themselves. The recovered donors of Cohort 3 showed two negative PCRs, clearance, or symptom resolution. Clones were sequenced by immunoSEQ multiplex PCR, and TCRdb holds only the in-frame ones, with some missing. The table records roughly 300,000 clones, 86% of them present only once. Germline values: CDR1 SGHRS, CDR2 YFSETQ. The length of the CDR3 is 15 residues. The J segment lost 8 bases and the V segment lost 0 bases, leaving 5 bases of the junction unmatched. V is TRBV5-1 and J is TRBJ1-4; 9 bases are shared with TRBD1. This TCR was recovered from a woman aged 18-29 years who had recovered from COVID-19. The sequenced sample was PBMCs or T cells enriched from blood (not recorded which). In DNA, the CDR3 is TGCGCCAGCAGCTTGGATTGGGGGACAGGGGAAAAACTGTTTTTT. It specifies CASSLDWGTGEKLFF.